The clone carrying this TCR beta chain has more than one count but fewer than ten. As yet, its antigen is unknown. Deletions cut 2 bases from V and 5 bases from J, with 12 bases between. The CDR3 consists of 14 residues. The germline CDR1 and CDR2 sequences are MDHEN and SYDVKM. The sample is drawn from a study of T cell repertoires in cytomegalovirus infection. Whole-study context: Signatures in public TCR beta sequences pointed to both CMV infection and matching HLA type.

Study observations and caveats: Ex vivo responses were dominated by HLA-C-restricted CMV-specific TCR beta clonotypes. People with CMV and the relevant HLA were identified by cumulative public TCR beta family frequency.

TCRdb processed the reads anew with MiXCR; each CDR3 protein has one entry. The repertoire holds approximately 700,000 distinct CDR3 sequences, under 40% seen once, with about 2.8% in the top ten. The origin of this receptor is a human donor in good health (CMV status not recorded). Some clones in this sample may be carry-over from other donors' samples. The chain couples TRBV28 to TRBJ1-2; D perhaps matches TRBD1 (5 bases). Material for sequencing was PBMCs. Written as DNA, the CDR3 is TGTGCCAGCAGTTTAGGGGCAGATTCGTATGGCTACACCTTC. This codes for CASSLGADSYGYTF.